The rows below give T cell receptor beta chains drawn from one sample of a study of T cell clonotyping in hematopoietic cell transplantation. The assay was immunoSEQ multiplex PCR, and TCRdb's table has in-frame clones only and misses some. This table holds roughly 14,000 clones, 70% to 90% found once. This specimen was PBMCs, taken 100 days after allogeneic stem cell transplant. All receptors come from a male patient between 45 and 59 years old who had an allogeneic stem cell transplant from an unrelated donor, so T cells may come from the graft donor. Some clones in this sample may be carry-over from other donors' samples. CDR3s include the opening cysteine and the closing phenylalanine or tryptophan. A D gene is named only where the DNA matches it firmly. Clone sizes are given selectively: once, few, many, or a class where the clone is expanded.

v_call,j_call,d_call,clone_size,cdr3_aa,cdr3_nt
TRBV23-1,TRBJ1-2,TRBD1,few,CASSQADRGLRGYTF,TGCGCCAGCAGTCAAGCCGACAGGGGGCTCAGGGGCTACACCTTC
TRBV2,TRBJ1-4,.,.,CASSGGVQNEKLFF,TGTGCCAGCAGTGGAGGGGTCCAGAATGAAAAACTGTTTTTT
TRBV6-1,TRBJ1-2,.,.,CASSEVHSPNYGYTF,TGTGCCAGCAGTGAAGTCCACAGTCCTAACTATGGCTACACCTTC
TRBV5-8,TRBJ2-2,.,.,CASSLPWDGANTGELFF,TGTGCCAGCAGCTTGCCCTGGGACGGGGCGAACACCGGGGAGCTGTTTTTT
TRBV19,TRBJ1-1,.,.,CASSTTEYTEAFF,TGTGCCAGTAGTACCACAGAGTACACTGAAGCTTTCTTT
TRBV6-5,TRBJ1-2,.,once,CASSYSGEDTF,TGTGCCAGCAGTTACTCGGGTGAAGACACCTTC
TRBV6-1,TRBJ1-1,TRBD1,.,CASSEARRTGRNTEAFF,TGTGCCAGCAGTGAAGCCCGAAGGACAGGGAGGAACACTGAAGCTTTCTTT
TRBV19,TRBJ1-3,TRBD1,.,CASSMRRGQGSLGFGNTIYF,TGTGCCAGTAGTATGCGGAGGGGACAGGGGTCCCTTGGATTTGGAAACACCATATATTTT
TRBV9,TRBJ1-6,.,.,CASSVDQGIAYNSPLHF,TGTGCCAGCAGCGTAGATCAGGGGATCGCATATAATTCACCCCTCCACTTT
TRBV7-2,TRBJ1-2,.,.,CASSLTLGGSMSGYTF,TGTGCCAGCAGCTTAACGTTGGGGGGGAGTATGTCAGGCTACACCTTC
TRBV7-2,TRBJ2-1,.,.,CASSLSQAINEQFF,TGTGCCAGCAGCTTAAGTCAGGCAATCAATGAGCAGTTCTTC
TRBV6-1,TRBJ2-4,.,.,CASSDGFIGKNIQYF,TGTGCCAGCAGTGACGGGTTTATTGGGAAAAACATTCAGTACTTC
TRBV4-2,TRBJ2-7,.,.,CASSQGKVEDYEQYF,TGTGCCAGCAGCCAAGGTAAAGTGGAGGACTACGAGCAGTACTTC
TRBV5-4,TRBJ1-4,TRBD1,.,CASSETGGGDEKLFF,TGTGCCAGCAGCGAGACAGGGGGCGGCGATGAAAAACTGTTTTTT
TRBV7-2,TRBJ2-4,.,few,CASSLRRAPIF,TGTGCCAGCAGCTTACGGCGGGCGCCCATATTC
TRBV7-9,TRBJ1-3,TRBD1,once,CASRARGPENTIYF,TGTGCCAGCAGGGCCAGGGGGCCTGAAAACACCATATATTTT
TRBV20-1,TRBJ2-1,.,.,CSAPRVNEQFF,TGCAGTGCTCCCAGGGTCAATGAGCAGTTCTTC
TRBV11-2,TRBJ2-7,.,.,CASSDSPYEQYF,TGTGCCAGCAGCGACAGTCCCTACGAGCAGTACTTC
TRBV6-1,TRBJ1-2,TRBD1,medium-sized,CASSHRGDYGYTF,TGTGCCAGCAGCCACAGGGGGGACTATGGCTACACCTTC
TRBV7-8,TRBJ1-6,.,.,CASSFVRSYNSPLHF,TGTGCCAGCAGCTTTGTCCGGAGTTATAATTCACCCCTCCACTTT
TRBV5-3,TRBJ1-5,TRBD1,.,CARSLTFRTKQGKRGQPQHF,TGTGCCAGAAGCCTAACTTTCCGGACTAAACAGGGGAAGAGGGGTCAGCCCCAGCATTTT
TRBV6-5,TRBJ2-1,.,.,CATGSYNEQFF,TGTGCCACGGGTTCCTACAATGAGCAGTTCTTC
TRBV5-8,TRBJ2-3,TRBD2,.,CASSQIAGGAHQYF,TGTGCCAGCAGCCAGATAGCGGGGGGGGCTCACCAGTATTTT
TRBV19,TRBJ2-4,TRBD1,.,CASSRDRGNIQYF,TGTGCCAGTAGTAGGGACAGGGGAAACATTCAGTACTTC
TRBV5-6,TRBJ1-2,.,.,CASSSARGKSYGYTF,TGTGCCAGCAGCTCCGCCAGGGGTAAGAGCTATGGCTACACCTTC
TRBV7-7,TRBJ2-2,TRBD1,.,CASSSTGGDTGELFF,TGTGCCAGCAGCTCGACAGGGGGCGACACCGGGGAGCTGTTTTTT
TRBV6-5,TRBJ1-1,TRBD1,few,CASSVTGTANTEAFF,TGTGCCAGCAGTGTCACCGGGACAGCGAACACTGAAGCTTTCTTT
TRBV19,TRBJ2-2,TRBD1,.,CASGTGVHTGELFF,TGTGCCAGCGGGACAGGGGTTCACACCGGGGAGCTGTTTTTT